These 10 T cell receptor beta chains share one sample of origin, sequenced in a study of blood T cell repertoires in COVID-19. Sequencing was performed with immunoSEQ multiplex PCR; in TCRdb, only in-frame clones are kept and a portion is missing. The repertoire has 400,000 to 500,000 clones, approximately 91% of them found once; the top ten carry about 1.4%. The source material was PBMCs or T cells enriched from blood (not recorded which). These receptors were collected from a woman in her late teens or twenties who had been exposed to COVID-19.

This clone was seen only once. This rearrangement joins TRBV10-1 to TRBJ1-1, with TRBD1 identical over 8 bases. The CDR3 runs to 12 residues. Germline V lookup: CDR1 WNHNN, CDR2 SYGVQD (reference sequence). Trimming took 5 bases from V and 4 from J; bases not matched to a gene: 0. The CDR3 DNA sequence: TGCGCCAGCAGTACAGGGGGCACTGAAGCTTTCTTT. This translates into CASSTGGTEAFF.

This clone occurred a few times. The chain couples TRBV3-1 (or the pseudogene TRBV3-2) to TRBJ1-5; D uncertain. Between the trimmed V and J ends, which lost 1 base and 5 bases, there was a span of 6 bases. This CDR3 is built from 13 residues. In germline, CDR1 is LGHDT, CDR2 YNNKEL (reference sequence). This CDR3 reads CASSQALYQPQHF. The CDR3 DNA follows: TGTGCCAGCAGCCAAGCCCTCTATCAGCCCCAGCATTTT.

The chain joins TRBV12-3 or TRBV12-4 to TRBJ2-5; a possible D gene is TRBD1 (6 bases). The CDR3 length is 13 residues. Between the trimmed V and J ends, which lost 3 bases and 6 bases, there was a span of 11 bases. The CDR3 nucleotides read TGTGCCAGCAGTTTTGGGGGCAGGCAGACCCAGTACTTC. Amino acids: CASSFGGRQTQYF.

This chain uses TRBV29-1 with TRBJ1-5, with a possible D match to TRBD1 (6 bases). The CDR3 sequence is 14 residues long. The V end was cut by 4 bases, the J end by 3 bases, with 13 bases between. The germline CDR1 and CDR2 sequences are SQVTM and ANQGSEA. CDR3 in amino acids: CSVVETGPNQPQHF. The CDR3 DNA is TGCAGCGTTGTAGAGACAGGCCCCAATCAGCCCCAGCATTTT.

The CDR3 region is CSVEDRRDRMPNEQFF. The CDR3 DNA sequence: TGCAGCGTTGAAGATCGGCGGGACAGGATGCCCAATGAGCAGTTCTTC. The rearrangement uses TRBV29-1 and TRBJ2-1; 8 bases line up with TRBD1. From germline, CDR1 is SQVTM and CDR2 ANQGSEA. This CDR3 spans 16 amino acids. Trimming took 0 bases from V and 6 from J; bases not matched to a gene: 10.

As DNA, the CDR3 is TGTGCCAGCAGTTTCACACGGACAGACGGAAACACCATATATTTT. Its protein product is CASSFTRTDGNTIYF. This chain uses TRBV28 with TRBJ1-3, with D possibly TRBD1 on 6 matching bases. There are 15 residues in the CDR3. V was shortened by 3 bases and J by 4 bases, with 13 bases between the two germline ends. The germline V gene encodes CDR1 MDHEN and CDR2 SYDVKM.

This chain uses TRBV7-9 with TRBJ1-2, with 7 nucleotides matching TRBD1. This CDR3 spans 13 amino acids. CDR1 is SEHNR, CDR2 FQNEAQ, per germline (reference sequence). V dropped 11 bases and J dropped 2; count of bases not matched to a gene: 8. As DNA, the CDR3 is TGTGCCGTTCCGGGACAGATCAACTATGGCTACACCTTC. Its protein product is CAVPGQINYGYTF.

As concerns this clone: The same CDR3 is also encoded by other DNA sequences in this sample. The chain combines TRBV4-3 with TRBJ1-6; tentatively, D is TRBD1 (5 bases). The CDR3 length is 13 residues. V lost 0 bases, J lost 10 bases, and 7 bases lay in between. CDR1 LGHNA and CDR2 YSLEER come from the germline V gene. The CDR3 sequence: CASSQDRGSPLHF. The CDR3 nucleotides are TGCGCCAGCAGCCAAGATCGGGGGTCACCCCTCCACTTT.

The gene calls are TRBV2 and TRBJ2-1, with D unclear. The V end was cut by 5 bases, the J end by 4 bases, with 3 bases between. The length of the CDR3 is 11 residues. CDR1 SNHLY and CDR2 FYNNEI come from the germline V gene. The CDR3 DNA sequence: TGTGCCAGCAGTCAATACAATGAGCAGTTCTTC. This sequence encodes CASSQYNEQFF.

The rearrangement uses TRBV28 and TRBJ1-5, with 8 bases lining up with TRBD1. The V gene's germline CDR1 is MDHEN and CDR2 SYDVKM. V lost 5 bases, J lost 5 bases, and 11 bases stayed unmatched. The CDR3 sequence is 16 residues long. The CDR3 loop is CASSGADRVDDQPQHF. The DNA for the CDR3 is TGTGCCAGCAGTGGAGCGGACAGGGTAGACGATCAGCCCCAGCATTTT.